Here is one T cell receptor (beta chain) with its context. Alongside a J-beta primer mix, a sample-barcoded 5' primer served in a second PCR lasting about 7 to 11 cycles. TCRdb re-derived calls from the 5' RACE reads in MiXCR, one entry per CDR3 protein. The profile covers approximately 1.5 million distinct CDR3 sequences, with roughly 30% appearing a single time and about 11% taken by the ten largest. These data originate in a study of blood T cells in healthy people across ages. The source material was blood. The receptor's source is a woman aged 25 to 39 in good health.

The CDR3 nucleotides read TGTGCCAGCAGCGTTTCTAGCGGGGGGGCGGTAGGAGAGACCCAGTACTTC. Translating gives CASSVSSGGAVGETQYF. The chain couples TRBV9 to TRBJ2-5; the match to TRBD2 covers 12 bases. This CDR3 spans 17 amino acids. The junction had 9 bases not matched to a gene; V was cut back by 2 bases and J by 4 bases. Germline V CDR1 and CDR2: SGDLS, YYNGEE.